This entry features one T cell receptor (beta chain) sequence. With only one base between it and a far larger clone, this is likely a read error. This record belongs to a study of shared clonotypes between healthy human individuals. The CDR3 is made up of 13 amino acids. The germline CDR1 and CDR2 sequences are SGHNT and YYREEE (reference sequence). This table comes from immunoSEQ multiplex PCR, and its TCRdb copy is limited to in-frame clones, with some not included. The sample has approximately 510,000 clones; less than 85% are singletons. V gene TRBV5-4 combines with J gene TRBJ2-2; perhaps TRBD2 as D (5 bases). Sequencing was done on a sample of PBMCs. The receptor comes from a woman between 40 and 55 years old in good health. Some clones in this sample may be carry-over from other donors' samples. This CDR3 is CASRGANTGELLF. CDR3 in DNA: TGTGCCAGCCGGGGAGCGAACACCGGGGAGCTGCTTTTT.